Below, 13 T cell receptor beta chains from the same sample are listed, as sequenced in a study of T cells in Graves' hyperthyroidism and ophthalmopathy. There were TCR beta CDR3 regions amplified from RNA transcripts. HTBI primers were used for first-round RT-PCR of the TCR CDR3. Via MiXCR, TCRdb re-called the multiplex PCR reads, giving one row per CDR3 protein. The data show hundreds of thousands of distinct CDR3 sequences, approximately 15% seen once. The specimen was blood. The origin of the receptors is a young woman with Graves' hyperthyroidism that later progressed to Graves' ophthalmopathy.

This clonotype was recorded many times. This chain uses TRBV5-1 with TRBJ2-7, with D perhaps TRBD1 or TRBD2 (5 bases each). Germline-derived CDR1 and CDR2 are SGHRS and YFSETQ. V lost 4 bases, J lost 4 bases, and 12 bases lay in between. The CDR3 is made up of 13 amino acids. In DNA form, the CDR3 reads TGCGCCAGCAGCCCGGGACGGCCGTACGAGCAGTACTTC. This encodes CASSPGRPYEQYF.

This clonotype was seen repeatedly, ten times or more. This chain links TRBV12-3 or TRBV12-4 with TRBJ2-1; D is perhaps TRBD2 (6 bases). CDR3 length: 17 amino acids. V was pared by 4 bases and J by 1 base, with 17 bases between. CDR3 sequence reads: CASSSALSGASYNEQFF. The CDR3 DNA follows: TGTGCCAGCAGTTCAGCGCTTAGCGGAGCATCCTACAATGAGCAGTTCTTC.

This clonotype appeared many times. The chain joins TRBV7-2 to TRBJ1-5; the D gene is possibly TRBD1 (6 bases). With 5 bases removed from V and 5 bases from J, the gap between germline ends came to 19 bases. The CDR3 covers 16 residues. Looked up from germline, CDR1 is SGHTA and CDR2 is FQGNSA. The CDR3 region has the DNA TGTGCCAGCAGCGCAACTGGACAGAGAACTTATCAGCCCCAGCATTTT. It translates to CASSATGQRTYQPQHF.

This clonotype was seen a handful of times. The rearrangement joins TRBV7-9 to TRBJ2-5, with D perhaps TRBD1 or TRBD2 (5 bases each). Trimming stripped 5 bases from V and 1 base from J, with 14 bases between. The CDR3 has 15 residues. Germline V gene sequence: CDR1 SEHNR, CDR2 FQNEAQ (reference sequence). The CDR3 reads CASSVVRDGQETQYF. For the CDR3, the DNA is TGTGCCAGCAGCGTAGTTCGGGACGGCCAAGAGACCCAGTACTTC.

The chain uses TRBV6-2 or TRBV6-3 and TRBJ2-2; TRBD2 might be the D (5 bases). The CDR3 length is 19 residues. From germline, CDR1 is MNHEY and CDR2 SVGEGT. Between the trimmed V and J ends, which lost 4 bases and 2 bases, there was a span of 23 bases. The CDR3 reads CASSLLPGDAAGNTGELFF. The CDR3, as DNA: TGTGCCAGCAGTTTACTCCCCGGGGATGCCGCGGGCAACACCGGGGAGCTGTTTTTT.

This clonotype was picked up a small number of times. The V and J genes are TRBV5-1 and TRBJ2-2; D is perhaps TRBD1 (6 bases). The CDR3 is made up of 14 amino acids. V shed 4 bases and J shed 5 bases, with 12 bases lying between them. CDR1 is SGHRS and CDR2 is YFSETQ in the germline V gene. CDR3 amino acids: CASSLQGSTGELFF. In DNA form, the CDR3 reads TGCGCCAGCAGCCTCCAGGGGTCAACCGGGGAGCTGTTTTTT.

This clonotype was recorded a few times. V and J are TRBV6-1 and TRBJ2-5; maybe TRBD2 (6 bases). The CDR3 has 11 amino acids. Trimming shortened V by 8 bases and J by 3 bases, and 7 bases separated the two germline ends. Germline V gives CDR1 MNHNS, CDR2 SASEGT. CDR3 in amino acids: CASRGKETQYF. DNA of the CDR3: TGTGCCAGCCGGGGGAAAGAGACCCAGTACTTC.

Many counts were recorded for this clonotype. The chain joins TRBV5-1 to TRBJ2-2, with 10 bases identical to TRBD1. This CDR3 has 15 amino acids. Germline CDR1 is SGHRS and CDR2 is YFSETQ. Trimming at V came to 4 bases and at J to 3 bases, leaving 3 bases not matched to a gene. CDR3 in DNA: TGCGCCAGCAGCACAGGACAGGGGGACACCGGGGAGCTGTTTTTT. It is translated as CASSTGQGDTGELFF.

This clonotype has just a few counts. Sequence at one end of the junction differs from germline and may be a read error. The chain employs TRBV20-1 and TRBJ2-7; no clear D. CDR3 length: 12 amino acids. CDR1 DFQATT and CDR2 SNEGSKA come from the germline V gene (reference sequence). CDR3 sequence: CGARETGDEQYF. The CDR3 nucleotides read TGCGGTGCTAGAGAAACCGGTGACGAGCAGTACTTC.

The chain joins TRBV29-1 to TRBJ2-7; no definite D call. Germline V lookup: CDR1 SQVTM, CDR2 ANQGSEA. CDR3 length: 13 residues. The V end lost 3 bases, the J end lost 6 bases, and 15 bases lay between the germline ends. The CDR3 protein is CSVEGSGPCEQYF. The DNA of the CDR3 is TGCAGCGTTGAGGGGTCGGGTCCCTGCGAGCAGTACTTC.

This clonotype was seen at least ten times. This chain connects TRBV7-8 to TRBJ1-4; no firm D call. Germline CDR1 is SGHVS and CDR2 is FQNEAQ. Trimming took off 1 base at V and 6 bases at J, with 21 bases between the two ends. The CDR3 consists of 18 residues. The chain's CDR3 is CASSLGIDGGRGYEKLFF. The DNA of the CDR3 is TGTGCCAGCAGCTTAGGTATAGACGGTGGCCGGGGATATGAAAAACTGTTTTTT.

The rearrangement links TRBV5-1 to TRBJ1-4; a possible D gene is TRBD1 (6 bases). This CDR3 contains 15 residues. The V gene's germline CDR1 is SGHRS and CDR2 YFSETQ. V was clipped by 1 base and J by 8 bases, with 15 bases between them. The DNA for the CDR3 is TGCGCCAGCAGCTTGACAGGGACTCTCGAGGAAAAACTGTTTTTT. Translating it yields CASSLTGTLEEKLFF.

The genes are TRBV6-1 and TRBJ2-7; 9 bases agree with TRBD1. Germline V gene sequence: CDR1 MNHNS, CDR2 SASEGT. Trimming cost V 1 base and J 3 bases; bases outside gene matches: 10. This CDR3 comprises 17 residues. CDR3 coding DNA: TGTGCCAGCAGTGAAGGGGGGGACAGGGCGCCTTACTACGAGCAGTACTTC. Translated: CASSEGGDRAPYYEQYF.